This note documents a single T cell receptor beta chain sequence. Clones were sequenced by immunoSEQ multiplex PCR, and TCRdb holds only the in-frame ones, with some missing. The sample has about 370,000 clones, 75% to 90% seen once. The data belong to a study of blood T cell repertoires in COVID-19. The sequence was obtained from a man aged 18 to 30 who had recovered from COVID-19. Specimen: PBMCs or T cells enriched from blood (not recorded which).

In DNA, the CDR3 is TGCAGCTTAGACAGGGGGTTTGGCACTGAAGCTTTCTTT. The encoded protein is CSLDRGFGTEAFF. The chain combines TRBV29-1 with TRBJ1-1; 9 bases map to TRBD1. With 8 bases clipped from V and 4 bases from J, the junction kept 8 bases outside the gene matches. This CDR3 region has 13 residues. CDR1 is SQVTM, CDR2 ANQGSEA, per germline.